These 18 T cell receptor beta chains share one sample of origin, sequenced in a study of blood T cell repertoires in COVID-19. Assay used: immunoSEQ multiplex PCR; TCRdb lists only in-frame clones, some missing. The profile covers 150,000 or so clones, with over 75% appearing a single time and 1% to 1.5% taken by the ten largest. The sequenced material came from PBMCs or T cells enriched from blood (not recorded which). Receptors originate from a human donor with acute COVID-19. The donor label of this sample is uncertain.

V is TRBV4-3 and J is TRBJ2-1, with TRBD2 matching over 10 bases. The CDR3 is 16 residues long. Germline-derived CDR1 and CDR2 are LGHNA and YSLEER. The junction had 10 bases not matched to a gene; V was cut back by 4 bases and J by 7 bases. The CDR3 reads CASSRVAGGVWNEQFF. The DNA for the CDR3 is TGCGCCAGCAGCCGCGTAGCGGGGGGCGTGTGGAATGAGCAGTTCTTC.

As DNA, the CDR3 is TGTGCCAGCAGCCAGAGTGGCGCAGGGAGGTCACCCCTCCACTTT. Translated: CASSQSGAGRSPLHF. The J gene is TRBJ1-6, the V gene TRBV3-1 (or the pseudogene TRBV3-2); TRBD1 might be the D (5 bases). V lost 3 bases, J lost 10 bases, and 16 bases lay in between. Per germline, CDR1 LGHDT and CDR2 YNNKEL (reference sequence). This CDR3 has 15 residues.

The chain uses TRBV5-3 and TRBJ1-2; 10 bases match TRBD1. TRBV5-3 is designated an ORF whose function remains uncertain. Trimming took 2 bases from V and 6 from J; bases not matched to a gene: 13. CDR3 size: 17 residues. The CDR3 loop is CARSFPHPPGQGNGYTF. Here the CDR3 DNA reads TGTGCCAGAAGCTTCCCCCACCCTCCGGGACAGGGGAATGGCTACACCTTC.

V and J are TRBV4-1 and TRBJ1-4; a possible D gene is TRBD1 (6 bases). Germline V gene lookup returns CDR1 MGHRA and CDR2 YSYEKL. V was clipped by 1 base and J by 4 bases, with 10 bases between them. The CDR3 sequence is 15 residues long. In DNA, the CDR3 is TGCGCCAGCAGCCAAGCTGGGGGCGGTAATGAAAAACTGTTTTTT. This encodes CASSQAGGGNEKLFF.

The gene calls are TRBV4-1 and TRBJ2-2; 12 bases map to TRBD2. The CDR3 length is 16 residues. Looked up from germline, CDR1 is MGHRA and CDR2 is YSYEKL. After removal of 3 bases from V and 4 bases from J, the junction contained 3 bases not matched to a gene. The CDR3 reads CASSHPSGGATGELFF. CDR3 DNA: TGCGCCAGCAGCCACCCTAGCGGGGGGGCCACCGGGGAGCTGTTTTTT.

This chain links TRBV6-2 or TRBV6-3 with TRBJ2-5; D might be TRBD1 (5 bases). CDR3 size: 13 residues. CDR1 MNHEY and CDR2 SVGEGT come from the germline V gene. V shed 5 bases and J shed 5 bases, with 12 bases lying between them. In DNA form, the CDR3 reads TGTGCCAGCAGTGGCAGGGTGGGGGAGACCCAGTACTTC. It is translated as CASSGRVGETQYF.

The chain has TRBV19 and TRBJ2-7; perhaps TRBD2 as D (6 bases). Germline V lookup: CDR1 LNHDA, CDR2 SQIVND (reference sequence). This CDR3 region has 14 residues. V lost 3 bases and J 6 bases, leaving 15 bases between the germline ends. CDR3 amino acids: CASSIARLGGEQYF. CDR3 in DNA: TGTGCCAGTAGTATTGCCAGGCTCGGGGGCGAGCAGTACTTC.

The chain is built from TRBV5-1 and TRBJ1-3, with 8 bases aligning to TRBD1. There are 16 residues in the CDR3. CDR1 and CDR2 from the germline V gene are SGHRS and YFSETQ. V lost 4 bases, J lost 2 bases, and 8 bases stayed unmatched. CDR3 loop: CASSLELQGAGNTIYF. The DNA for the CDR3 is TGCGCCAGCAGCCTAGAGCTACAGGGGGCTGGAAACACCATATATTTT. The full variable domain, completed using reference TRBV5-1 and TRBJ1-3, is KAGVTQTPRYLIKTRGQQVTLSCSPISGHRSVSWYQQTPGQGLQFLFEYFSETQRNKGNFPGRFSGRQFSNSRSEMNVSTLELGDSALYLCASSLELQGAGNTIYFGEGSWLTVV.

The chain uses TRBV27 and TRBJ1-6; 11 bases line up with TRBD1. Germline V lookup: CDR1 MNHEY, CDR2 SMNVEV (reference sequence). With V trimmed by 3 bases and J by 10 bases, 2 bases remained unmatched. CDR3 size: 14 residues. In DNA form, the CDR3 reads TGTGCCAGCAGTTTGGACAGGGGGCTCTCACCCCTCCACTTT. The encoded protein is CASSLDRGLSPLHF.

V usage is TRBV4-1 and J usage is TRBJ2-7; D ambiguous. Per germline, CDR1 MGHRA and CDR2 YSYEKL. This CDR3 spans 13 amino acids. The germline V and J ends were trimmed by 0 bases and 2 bases, with 5 bases remaining between them. In DNA form, the CDR3 reads TGCGCCAGCAGCCAAGATTCGGCCTACGAGCAGTACTTC. As protein: CASSQDSAYEQYF.

The CDR3 loop reads CASSYESNSPLHF. CDR3 nucleotide sequence: TGTGCCAGCAGTTACGAGAGTAATTCACCCCTCCACTTT. The chain combines TRBV6-2 or TRBV6-3 with TRBJ1-6; the D is unclear. Looked up from germline, CDR1 is MNHEY and CDR2 is SVGEGT. The CDR3 is 13 amino acids. V lost 2 bases and J 6 bases, leaving 5 bases between the germline ends.

This rearrangement joins TRBV3-1 (or the pseudogene TRBV3-2) to TRBJ2-7; a possible D gene is TRBD2 (7 bases). The CDR3 covers 15 residues. Trimming removed 5 bases at V and 3 bases at J, with 17 bases between. Looked up from germline, CDR1 is LGHDT and CDR2 is YNNKEL (reference sequence). The CDR3 protein is CASSAMAGAFYEQYF. For the CDR3, the DNA is TGTGCCAGCAGCGCTATGGCGGGGGCCTTCTACGAGCAGTACTTC.

The J gene is TRBJ2-3, the V gene TRBV7-2; 7 nucleotides match TRBD1. CDR3 length equals 15 residues. The V gene's germline CDR1 is SGHTA and CDR2 FQGNSA. The junction had 5 bases not matched to a gene; V was cut back by 2 bases and J by 3 bases. CDR3 in DNA: TGTGCCAGCAGCTTAAGGGACAGCCGGACAGATACGCAGTATTTT. Translation gives CASSLRDSRTDTQYF.

The rearrangement joins TRBV9 to TRBJ1-3, with a possible D match to TRBD1 (6 bases). Trimming pared 3 bases from V and 4 bases from J, leaving 17 bases between. The CDR3 covers 16 residues. Germline-derived CDR1 and CDR2 are SGDLS and YYNGEE. CDR3 sequence: CASSARDTSLGNTIYF. The DNA for the CDR3 is TGTGCCAGCAGCGCCCGGGACACCAGTCTCGGAAACACCATATATTTT.

The genes are TRBV11-2 and TRBJ2-3; possible D gene TRBD2, 6 bases. V was shortened by 3 bases and J by 6 bases, with 13 bases between the two germline ends. The CDR3 has 14 residues. Germline CDR1 and CDR2: SGHAT and FQNNGV. CDR3: CASSFRDSGDTQYF. The CDR3 DNA reads as TGTGCCAGCAGCTTCCGGGACTCCGGGGATACGCAGTATTTT. The full variable domain, completed using reference TRBV11-2 and TRBJ2-3, is EAGVAQSPRYKIIEKRQSVAFWCNPISGHATLYWYQQILGQGPKLLIQFQNNGVVDDSQLPKDRFSAERLKGVDSTLKIQPAKLEDSAVYLCASSFRDSGDTQYFGPGTRLTVL.

This sequence joins TRBV29-1 and TRBJ1-2, with TRBD1 matching 7 bases. Trimming removed 7 bases from V and 8 bases from J; junction bases left unmatched: 10. Germline CDR1 and CDR2: SQVTM and ANQGSEA. The CDR3 runs to 12 residues. The CDR3 spells CSGGTEALGYTF. CDR3 DNA sequence: TGCAGCGGTGGGACAGAGGCTCTAGGCTACACCTTC.

The V and J genes are TRBV6-5 and TRBJ1-1, with 9 bases aligning to TRBD1. Trimming at V came to 4 bases and at J to 5 bases, leaving 8 bases not matched to a gene. The germline V gene has CDR1 MNHEY and CDR2 SVGAGI. CDR3 size: 15 residues. The CDR3 loop is CASSSAGTGRTEAFF. The CDR3 nucleotides are TGTGCCAGCAGTTCCGCCGGGACAGGGAGGACTGAAGCTTTCTTT.

This clone was seen just once. The chain has TRBV5-1 and TRBJ2-7; 10 bases align to TRBD1. The germline gives CDR1 SGHRS, CDR2 YFSETQ. The CDR3 consists of 14 residues. Losses at the gene ends were 5 bases for V and 3 bases for J; bases not matched to a gene: 5. CDR3 sequence (DNA): TGCGCCAGCAGTTCCGGGACAGGGGTCTACGAGCAGTACTTC. Protein: CASSSGTGVYEQYF.